This TCR beta chain was obtained from a study of blood T cell repertoires in COVID-19. Study-wide background: The United States, Italy and Spain were the sources of the acute and convalescent COVID-19 samples. The analysed material was cDNA or gDNA that came from T cells, B-cell-depleted T cells, or PBMCs.

This clone was recorded many times. How the authors handled the data: Reference gene primer amplification gave nucleated cell count estimates. Sequencing used immunoSEQ multiplex PCR; TCRdb keeps in-frame clones, though not all of them. V, J and clone size are taken as reported in that table, and D and trimming were inferred from the DNA itself. The data hold about 90,000 clones, with 90% observed a single time. Sequencing was performed on peripheral blood. The receptor was derived from a man between 50 and 59 years old with acute or convalescent COVID-19.

The CDR3 coding sequence is TGCGCCAGCAGCTTGGCCGTAGCGGGAGGGCCCTCCTACGAGCAGTACTTC. Translating it yields CASSLAVAGGPSYEQYF. The genes are TRBV5-1 and TRBJ2-7; 11 bases are shared with TRBD2. V lost 0 bases, J lost 0 bases, and 5 bases stayed unmatched. CDR3 size: 17 residues. Germline CDR1 reads SGHRS; CDR2 reads YFSETQ.